These 15 T cell receptor beta chains share one sample of origin, sequenced in a study of CD8 T cells in Susac syndrome. RNA, at about 0.45 to 1 ug, was reverse transcribed with random hexamers. TCRdb processed the immunoSEQ multiplex PCR reads anew with MiXCR; each CDR3 protein has one entry. This sample yields tens of thousands of distinct CDR3 sequences, of which roughly 94% are seen a single time; about 0.3% belongs to the top ten. Sequencing input: CD4+ T cells from PBMCs. The receptors shown here come from a human donor with Susac syndrome.

This clonotype was found once. This chain connects TRBV28 to TRBJ1-2; D gene ambiguous. Trimming shortened V by 10 bases and J by 8 bases, and 14 bases separated the two germline ends. This CDR3 contains 11 residues. Germline assignment: CDR1 MDHEN and CDR2 SYDVKM. Here the CDR3 DNA reads TGTGCCACAGCGGTTACTAGGGGCTACACCTTC. It encodes CATAVTRGYTF.

This chain uses TRBV1 with TRBJ2-3; TRBD1, the D gene given by the table, was not confirmed from the DNA. TRBV1 is a pseudogene. This CDR3 contains 14 residues. The CDR3 region has the DNA TGCACCAGCAGCCAGGGACGGAACACAGATACGCAGTATTTT. Its protein product is CTSSQGRNTDTQYF.

This chain links TRBV2 with TRBJ1-6; D is uncertain. Per germline, CDR1 SNHLY and CDR2 FYNNEI. This CDR3 region has 14 residues. Trimming shortened V by 4 bases and J by 9 bases, and 13 bases separated the two germline ends. CDR3 in DNA: TGTGCCAGCAGTGTGGAAAGGGAAGGTTCACCCCTCCACTTT. This encodes CASSVEREGSPLHF.

The rearrangement joins TRBV28 to TRBJ2-7; tentative D call: TRBD1 (6 bases). Germline V gene sequence: CDR1 MDHEN, CDR2 SYDVKM. V lost 6 bases to trimming and J lost 5 bases, with 8 bases between them. The CDR3 covers 11 residues. The CDR3 reads CASRGAHEQYF. The CDR3 coding sequence is TGTGCCAGCAGGGGGGCGCACGAGCAGTACTTC.

The chain links TRBV4-2 to TRBJ1-6; D is unresolved. CDR1 LGHNA and CDR2 YNFKEQ come from the germline V gene. The CDR3 spans 12 residues. V shed 0 bases and J shed 12 bases, with 6 bases lying between them. CDR3 residues: CASSQDWGPLHF. The CDR3 bases are TGTGCCAGCAGCCAAGATTGGGGACCCCTCCACTTT.

The V call is TRBV18, the J call TRBJ1-6, with D perhaps matching TRBD1 (6 bases). Trimming took off 2 bases at V and 10 bases at J, with 15 bases between the two ends. Germline V gives CDR1 KGHSH, CDR2 LQKENI. The CDR3 consists of 15 residues. The CDR3 here is CASSPIQGKGSPLHF. The CDR3 nucleotides read TGTGCCAGCTCACCAATTCAGGGGAAGGGATCACCCCTCCACTTT.

In its sample, this clonotype was seen once. Here the CDR3 DNA reads TGTGCCAGCAGGCACGGGGTAAACTATGGCTACACCTTC. Residues: CASRHGVNYGYTF. The gene calls are TRBV7-9 and TRBJ1-2, with D hard to call. The CDR3 has 13 residues. V lost 6 bases to trimming and J lost 2 bases, with 10 bases between them. The germline V gene encodes CDR1 SEHNR and CDR2 FQNEAQ (reference sequence).

The rearrangement links TRBV28 to TRBJ2-7; D not resolved. Germline assignment: CDR1 MDHEN and CDR2 SYDVKM. Trimming pared 3 bases from V and 4 bases from J, leaving 10 bases between. The CDR3 consists of 13 residues. CDR3 nucleotide sequence: TGTGCCAGCAGTTTTGGGTTTGGGTACGAGCAGTACTTC. Protein product: CASSFGFGYEQYF.

This sequence joins TRBV7-8 and TRBJ1-2, with D maybe TRBD1 (6 bases). Trimming cost V 5 bases and J 4 bases, with 11 bases left between them. This CDR3 contains 13 residues. The V gene's germline CDR1 is SGHVS and CDR2 FQNEAQ. The CDR3 is CASSETGPYGYTF. The CDR3 DNA reads TGTGCCAGCAGCGAGACAGGCCCCTATGGCTACACCTTC.

The J gene is TRBJ2-4, the V gene TRBV30, with D possibly being TRBD1 (7 bases). The ends were cut back, 1 base at V and 7 bases at J, with 11 bases in the middle. The CDR3 sequence is 13 residues long. Germline V CDR1 and CDR2: GTSNPN, SVGIG (reference sequence). For the CDR3, the DNA is TGTGCCTGGAGTGGGGCAGGGGGGAACATTCAGTACTTC. Protein sequence: CAWSGAGGNIQYF.

The genes are TRBV5-6 and TRBJ1-1, with TRBD1 matching over 10 bases. V trimming: 4 bases; J trimming: 6 bases; junction bases outside the gene matches: 9. The CDR3 contains 15 residues. Germline assignment: CDR1 SGHDT and CDR2 YYEEEE. The CDR3: CASSRLDRGSAEAFF. CDR3 nucleotide sequence: TGTGCCAGCAGCCGCCTGGACAGGGGGAGCGCTGAAGCTTTCTTT.

The gene calls are TRBV29-1 and TRBJ1-2, with D perhaps matching TRBD1 (6 bases). The ends were cut back, 7 bases at V and 10 bases at J, with 13 bases in the middle. Germline V gene lookup returns CDR1 SQVTM and CDR2 ANQGSEA. The CDR3 has 10 amino acids. The CDR3 region is CSAGQSPYTF. The CDR3 region has the DNA TGCAGCGCCGGACAGAGTCCCTACACCTTC.

The chain is built from TRBV2 and TRBJ1-5, with D tentatively TRBD1 (5 bases). Trimming pared 7 bases from V and 7 bases from J, leaving 11 bases between. Germline assignment: CDR1 SNHLY and CDR2 FYNNEI. The CDR3 extends over 12 amino acids. The CDR3, as DNA: TGTGCCAGCATGGGGGTACGACAGCCCCAGCATTTT. This codes for CASMGVRQPQHF.

The chain links TRBV6-4 to TRBJ2-3, with D tentatively TRBD1 or TRBD2 (5 bases each). This CDR3 comprises 13 residues. Germline V gene sequence: CDR1 MRHNA, CDR2 SNTAGT. Between the trimmed V and J ends, which lost 6 bases and 2 bases, there was a span of 9 bases. CDR3 loop: CASSAGATDTQYF. CDR3 DNA sequence: TGTGCCAGCAGCGCCGGGGCCACAGATACGCAGTATTTT.

The chain uses TRBV9 and TRBJ2-5, with D perhaps TRBD1 (5 bases). Germline CDR1 and CDR2: SGDLS and YYNGEE. The length of the CDR3 is 16 residues. V lost 0 bases and J 5 bases, leaving 17 bases between the germline ends. CDR3 loop: CASSVGGHFNGETQYF. In nucleotides, the CDR3 is TGTGCCAGCAGCGTAGGAGGACATTTTAACGGTGAGACCCAGTACTTC.